The TCR beta chain described here comes from a study of human versus mouse CDR3 diversity and MHC coevolution. Study-wide points: Human T cells were selected on more than five MHC II alleles. iCHAO1 estimated the human TCR beta repertoire at roughly 1.5 million clonotypes.

As to this clone: Its antigen is unknown.

The method was immunoSEQ multiplex PCR; TCRdb's version includes in-frame clones alone and lacks a portion of them. The table has about 80,000 clones, 93% seen once. Naive CD4 T cells were sorted as CD45RO-negative, CD62L-positive. Germline V gives CDR1 SGDLS, CDR2 YYNGEE. The CDR3 has 18 amino acids. V was pared by 4 bases and J by 3 bases, with 10 bases of the junction left unmatched. This TCR came from a person between 25 and 75 years old in good health. The sample consisted of naive CD4+ T cells from blood. Subset reported: CD45RO-negative CD62L-positive naive CD4 T cells. J is TRBJ2-7 and V is TRBV9; the match to TRBD2 covers 16 bases. CDR3 sequence (DNA): TGTGCCAGCAGCCTCGGGACTAGCGGGAGGGCCCTCTACTACGAGCAGTACTTC. Its protein is CASSLGTSGRALYYEQYF.